This entry is about one T cell receptor beta chain. Its matching antigen is unknown. This record comes from a study of OX40 agonist ivuxolimab in advanced cancers. Turning to the study itself: Dose-escalation patients' cancers were hepatocellular carcinoma, melanoma, renal cell or head and neck cancer. Eligibility rules accepted prior anti-PD-1, anti-PD-L1 or anti-CTLA-4 therapy, and over 30% had some.

Study-wide findings and caveats: Averaging showed that CD8+ T cells had more expanded clones than CD4+ did. The authors also found low normalized T-cell clonal expansion in some nonresponders.

Libraries were prepared by immunoSEQ multiplex PCR; TCRdb keeps only in-frame clonotypes and omits some of them. This table holds around 20,000 clones, 74% found once. This CDR3 has 15 residues. Germline CDR1 SGDLS, CDR2 YYNGEE. V gave up 1 base and J gave up 1 base, with 8 bases separating them. Sequencing used CD4+ or CD8+ T cells sorted from blood, obtained in a trial of the OX40 agonist ivuxolimab. The chain uses TRBV9 and TRBJ2-2, with D unclear. The TCR originated in an adult with an advanced solid tumor such as melanoma, head and neck, liver or kidney cancer. CDR3: CASSVSWGNTGELFF. CDR3 bases: TGTGCCAGCAGCGTATCTTGGGGGAACACCGGGGAGCTGTTTTTT.